This T cell receptor beta chain is drawn from a study of blood T cells in healthy people across ages. A note on this clonotype: A read error may account for a junction end that differs from germline.

The use of a sample-barcoded 5' primer and a J-beta primer mix characterized a second PCR of roughly 6 to 11 cycles. Using its own MiXCR run on the 5' RACE reads, TCRdb lists one record per CDR3 protein. Of about 1,800,000 distinct CDR3 sequences listed, 28% were seen once; the top ten hold roughly 8.2%. Germline V gene data show CDR1 as LGHDT and CDR2 as YNNKEL (reference sequence). The CDR3 covers 14 residues. V gene TRBV3-1 combines with J gene TRBJ2-1; 8 nucleotides agree with TRBD2. The sample taken for sequencing was blood. This TCR came from a woman aged 25-40 years in good health. The CDR3 reads CVSSLRGGLGVPFF. In nucleotides, the CDR3 is TGTGTCAGCAGCCTGAGAGGGGGACTAGGGGTCCCGTTCTTC.